Shown below are 22 T cell receptor beta chains from a single sample sequenced in a study of circulating tumor DNA in untreated peripheral T-cell lymphoma. TCRdb's copy holds only in-frame clones and misses some; the assay was immunoSEQ multiplex PCR. The table includes some 7,300 clones, roughly 80% detected once. The source material was tumor tissue. These receptors all stem from a human donor with peripheral T-cell lymphoma.

The chain is built from TRBV7-5 and TRBJ1-5; no DNA check was done on the table's D call, TRBD1. TRBV7-5 is reported as a pseudogene. The CDR3 consists of 14 residues. This CDR3 reads CASSSGTGTQPQHF. The DNA of the CDR3 is TGTGCCAGCAGCTCCGGGACAGGGACTCAGCCCCAGCATTTT.

This clone was seen just once. The V call is TRBV2, the J call TRBJ1-5, with D tentatively TRBD1 (6 bases). The V end was cut by 5 bases, the J end by 0 bases, with 11 bases between. The CDR3 sequence is 15 residues long. Germline values: CDR1 SNHLY, CDR2 FYNNEI. CDR3 coding DNA: TGTGCCAGCAGTCAAGGGGGGATTAGCAATCAGCCCCAGCATTTT. It yields the protein CASSQGGISNQPQHF.

The chain couples TRBV18 to TRBJ1-1, with TRBD1 matching 9 bases. Germline loops: CDR1 KGHSH, CDR2 LQKENI. V lost 6 bases to trimming and J lost 1 base; unmatched junction nucleotides: 12. CDR3 length equals 17 residues. CDR3 sequence: CASSSGGQGRGNTEAFF. CDR3 nucleotide sequence: TGTGCCAGCTCTTCAGGGGGACAGGGACGAGGGAACACTGAAGCTTTCTTT.

V usage is TRBV28 and J usage is TRBJ2-6, with D perhaps matching TRBD1 (6 bases). The ends were cut back, 4 bases at V and 8 bases at J, with 12 bases in the middle. The CDR3 consists of 14 residues. Germline CDR1 MDHEN, CDR2 SYDVKM. The CDR3 DNA follows: TGTGCCAGCAGTTGGCAGGGGCTGCCCAACGTCCTGACTTTC. Amino acids: CASSWQGLPNVLTF.

The chain carries TRBV29-1 and TRBJ2-1, with 10 bases matching TRBD2. Germline V CDR1 and CDR2: SQVTM, ANQGSEA. This CDR3 contains 17 residues. With V trimmed by 0 bases and J by 3 bases, 8 bases remained unmatched. CDR3 in amino acids: CSVEDPISSGSYNEQFF. Written as DNA, the CDR3 is TGCAGCGTTGAAGATCCCATCTCTAGCGGGAGCTACAATGAGCAGTTCTTC.

The chain is built from TRBV19 and TRBJ2-3, with D possibly called TRBD1 or TRBD2 (5 bases each). Deletions cut 9 bases from V and 2 bases from J, with 42 bases between. This CDR3 is 23 amino acids long. Germline V lookup: CDR1 LNHDA, CDR2 SQIVND (reference sequence). The CDR3 protein is CARDPPMGVLPGNERAITDTQYF. In DNA form, the CDR3 reads TGTGCCAGGGACCCCCCCATGGGGGTTTTGCCCGGGAACGAGAGAGCGATCACAGATACGCAGTATTTT.

The rearrangement uses TRBV28 and TRBJ2-7; D is uncertain. This CDR3 comprises 14 residues. Germline values: CDR1 MDHEN, CDR2 SYDVKM. Deletions cut 6 bases from V and 5 bases from J, with 17 bases between. The CDR3 region has the DNA TGTGCCAGCAGCACGCCCTCCAGATGGGACGAGCAGTACTTC. Translating gives CASSTPSRWDEQYF.

A few counts support this clone. The chain combines TRBV6-8 with TRBJ2-6; D remains unclear. Germline values: CDR1 MNHGY, CDR2 SAAAGT. The CDR3 consists of 15 residues. V was cut by 0 bases and J by 3 bases, with 6 bases left in between. The chain's CDR3 is CASSYSLSGANVLTF. CDR3 nucleotides: TGTGCCAGCAGTTACTCGTTAAGTGGGGCCAACGTCCTGACTTTC.

The table lists this clone with a few counts. This rearrangement joins TRBV6-8 to TRBJ1-1; D remains unclear. Germline V gene sequence: CDR1 MNHGY, CDR2 SAAAGT. The ends were cut back, 7 bases at V and 6 bases at J, with 18 bases in the middle. CDR3 length: 14 amino acids. CDR3: CASNPKAGRPEAFF. In nucleotides, the CDR3 is TGTGCCAGCAATCCAAAAGCGGGTAGACCTGAAGCTTTCTTT.

The chain joins TRBV5-1 to TRBJ1-3, with D unclear. This CDR3 has 16 residues. V lost 4 bases and J 0 bases, leaving 14 bases between the germline ends. Germline CDR1 reads SGHRS; CDR2 reads YFSETQ. The CDR3 loop is CASSPGFAGSGNTIYF. As DNA, the CDR3 is TGCGCCAGCAGCCCGGGATTTGCTGGCTCTGGAAACACCATATATTTT.

V usage is TRBV2 and J usage is TRBJ2-5; D gene uncertain. CDR1 SNHLY and CDR2 FYNNEI come from the germline V gene. The ends were cut back, 7 bases at V and 4 bases at J, with 13 bases in the middle. The length of the CDR3 is 13 residues. In nucleotides, the CDR3 is TGTGCCAGCACCCGAAATAGCAGAGAGACCCAGTACTTC. Translated: CASTRNSRETQYF. The whole variable domain, remainder taken from reference TRBV2 and TRBJ2-5, is EPEVTQTPSHQVTQMGQEVILRCVPISNHLYFYWYRQILGQKVEFLVSFYNNEISEKSEIFDDQFSVERPDGSNFTLKIRSTKLEDSAMYFCASTRNSRETQYFGPGTRLLVL.

The V call is TRBV10-2, the J call TRBJ2-3; 8 nucleotides match TRBD1. Germline loops: CDR1 WSHSY, CDR2 SAAADI. The CDR3 has 15 residues. With 2 bases clipped from V and 7 bases from J, the junction kept 8 bases outside the gene matches. The CDR3 protein is CASSETGQGKNTQYF. CDR3 DNA sequence: TGCGCCAGCAGTGAGACCGGACAGGGAAAAAATACGCAGTATTTT.

The rearrangement joins TRBV28 to TRBJ2-2, with TRBD2 matching over 9 bases. The junction had 11 bases not matched to a gene; V was cut back by 0 bases and J by 6 bases. The CDR3 totals 18 residues. Germline CDR1 is MDHEN and CDR2 is SYDVKM. CDR3 coding DNA: TGTGCCAGCAGTTTATGGAAAGTTAGCGGGAGAGGCTCCGGGGAGCTGTTTTTT. Translation gives CASSLWKVSGRGSGELFF.

The chain couples TRBV19 to TRBJ1-5; TRBD1 aligns across 8 bases. The V and J ends lost 3 bases and 2 bases, in that order; junction bases with no gene match: 6. This CDR3 comprises 16 residues. In germline, CDR1 is LNHDA, CDR2 SQIVND (reference sequence). CDR3 protein: CASSIQVTGGNQPQHF. In DNA, the CDR3 is TGTGCCAGTAGTATTCAGGTGACAGGGGGCAATCAGCCCCAGCATTTT.

The chain carries TRBV18 and TRBJ2-3, with a tentative D call TRBD2 (6 bases). Trimming removed 4 bases at V and 2 bases at J, with 19 bases between. CDR3 length: 17 residues. CDR1 is KGHSH, CDR2 LQKENI, per germline. The CDR3, as DNA: TGTGCCAGCTCACACGGGACTCCGAAAACACTCACAGATACGCAGTATTTT. It yields the protein CASSHGTPKTLTDTQYF.

The chain links TRBV19 to TRBJ2-1, with TRBD1 as a possible D gene (6 bases). V was clipped by 6 bases and J by 0 bases, with 12 bases between them. The CDR3 is 15 amino acids. Germline V gene sequence: CDR1 LNHDA, CDR2 SQIVND (reference sequence). This chain's CDR3 is CASSLQGHSYNEQFF. CDR3 DNA: TGTGCCAGTAGCCTACAGGGACACTCCTACAATGAGCAGTTCTTC.

The gene calls are TRBV29-1 and TRBJ2-7, with 7 bases aligning to TRBD1. The germline V gene has CDR1 SQVTM and CDR2 ANQGSEA. The CDR3 consists of 12 residues. J was trimmed by 5 bases and V by 5 bases; bases with no gene match: 6. The CDR3 sequence is CSVWGTENEQYF. Here the CDR3 DNA reads TGCAGCGTTTGGGGGACAGAAAACGAGCAGTACTTC.

The rearrangement uses TRBV28 and TRBJ1-2; TRBD1 aligns across 9 bases. Germline CDR1 MDHEN, CDR2 SYDVKM. The CDR3 covers 16 residues. V lost 6 bases and J lost 2; bases outside the gene matches: 10. The CDR3 coding sequence is TGTGCCAGCAGCACCTCAACAGGGGGCGGGAACTATGGCTACACCTTC. Amino acid sequence: CASSTSTGGGNYGYTF.

J is TRBJ1-2 and V is TRBV6-8; 7 nucleotides match TRBD1. With V trimmed by 5 bases and J by 10 bases, 16 bases remained unmatched. Germline values: CDR1 MNHGY, CDR2 SAAAGT. This CDR3 is built from 15 residues. The CDR3 DNA is TGTGCCAGCAGTGATCCCCCGGGACAGCCCGTGACCTACACCTTC. Protein sequence: CASSDPPGQPVTYTF.

The genes are TRBV6-8 and TRBJ2-1, with D unclear. Germline V lookup: CDR1 MNHGY, CDR2 SAAAGT. Between the trimmed V and J ends, which lost 5 bases and 10 bases, there was a span of 12 bases. This CDR3 has 12 amino acids. The CDR3 spells CASSVVSREQFF. In nucleotides, the CDR3 is TGTGCCAGCAGTGTGGTAAGCAGGGAGCAGTTCTTC.

The chain links TRBV28 to TRBJ2-2; TRBD1 aligns across 9 bases. Unmatched junction bases numbered 3, after V lost 3 bases and J lost 4 bases. Looked up from germline, CDR1 is MDHEN and CDR2 is SYDVKM. The CDR3 totals 15 residues. The CDR3 sequence is CASSLGQGTTGELFF. CDR3 in DNA: TGTGCCAGCAGTTTGGGACAGGGTACCACCGGGGAGCTGTTTTTT.

The chain has TRBV30 and TRBJ2-7; D perhaps matches TRBD1 (5 bases). The CDR3 extends over 15 amino acids. Germline CDR1 and CDR2: GTSNPN and SVGIG (reference sequence). Deletions cut 4 bases from V and 2 bases from J, with 18 bases between. The CDR3 loop is CAWMVFGRVTYEQYF. The CDR3 nucleotides are TGTGCCTGGATGGTGTTCGGCAGGGTAACCTACGAGCAGTACTTC.